Below are 14 T cell receptor beta chains sequenced from a single sample in a study of T cell changes during pregnancy in multiple sclerosis. Clones were sequenced by immunoSEQ multiplex PCR, and TCRdb holds only the in-frame ones, with some missing. The sample yields 39,000 or so clones, around 92% seen once. The sample consisted of CD8+ T cells from peripheral blood mononuclear cells, taken before pregnancy. The receptor source for this set is a female donor with multiple sclerosis, enrolled in a pregnancy study.

This chain connects TRBV15 to TRBJ2-1; D not certain. V lost 5 bases and J 3 bases, leaving 17 bases between the germline ends. CDR1 LNHNV and CDR2 YYDKDF come from the germline V gene (reference sequence). The CDR3 is 16 residues long. The CDR3 sequence is CATSARSVGDYNEQFF. The CDR3 nucleotides read TGTGCCACCAGCGCGCGGTCCGTTGGAGACTACAATGAGCAGTTCTTC.

This clone was detected only once. This chain's CDR3 is CASSYSGEGGEAFF. The CDR3 DNA is TGTGCCAGCAGTTACAGCGGGGAGGGGGGTGAAGCTTTCTTT. This chain uses TRBV6-6 with TRBJ1-1; tentative D call: TRBD1 (6 bases). The CDR3 is 14 amino acids. Trimming shortened V by 2 bases and J by 7 bases, and 14 bases separated the two germline ends. Germline V gene lookup returns CDR1 MNHNY and CDR2 SVGAGI (reference sequence).

This clone came up once. The chain is built from TRBV2 and TRBJ1-1; 7 bases are shared with TRBD1. The junction had 4 bases not matched to a gene; V was cut back by 6 bases and J by 0 bases. The germline V gene encodes CDR1 SNHLY and CDR2 FYNNEI. The CDR3 spans 14 residues. The CDR3 region has the DNA TGTGCCAGCAGCCAACAGGGGATGAACACTGAAGCTTTCTTT. Its translation is CASSQQGMNTEAFF.

The rearrangement joins TRBV7-3 to TRBJ2-3, with 11 nucleotides matching TRBD2. Trimming at V came to 2 bases and at J to 2 bases, leaving 6 bases not matched to a gene. This CDR3 is built from 17 residues. Germline CDR1 is SGHTA and CDR2 is FQGTGA. The CDR3 DNA reads as TGTGCCAGCAGCTTACGGGTAGCGGGGGGGCTCACAGATACGCAGTATTTT. The encoded protein is CASSLRVAGGLTDTQYF.

The rearrangement joins TRBV5-5 to TRBJ1-5; 7 nucleotides align to TRBD1. CDR3 length: 14 residues. V lost 0 bases and J lost 7; bases outside the gene matches: 4. Germline assignment: CDR1 SGHKS and CDR2 YYEKEE (reference sequence). The CDR3 DNA is TGTGCCAGCAGCTTGGACAGGGGAGGACAGCCCCAGCATTTT. Its translation: CASSLDRGGQPQHF.

This sequence joins TRBV9 and TRBJ2-3, with a tentative D call TRBD2 (5 bases). The length of the CDR3 is 15 residues. V was shortened by 2 bases and J by 0 bases, with 10 bases between the two germline ends. Germline V CDR1 and CDR2: SGDLS, YYNGEE. The CDR3 loop is CASSVGSRSTDTQYF. CDR3 sequence (DNA): TGTGCCAGCAGCGTGGGGAGCCGCAGCACAGATACGCAGTATTTT.

The chain uses TRBV27 and TRBJ2-1; 9 bases are a match to TRBD1. This CDR3 is 14 amino acids long. Germline trimming cut 5 bases from V and 9 bases from J; bases unmatched to any gene: 8. Germline CDR1 MNHEY, CDR2 SMNVEV (reference sequence). CDR3 region: CASSPGQGRSEQFF. The CDR3 nucleotides are TGTGCCAGCAGTCCGGGACAGGGCAGGAGTGAGCAGTTCTTC.

The chain employs TRBV28 and TRBJ2-5; 11 bases agree with TRBD1. This CDR3 is built from 14 residues. CDR1 and CDR2 (germline): MDHEN, SYDVKM. Germline trimming cut 3 bases from V and 5 bases from J; bases unmatched to any gene: 2. CDR3: CASSFWDRGETQYF. DNA for the CDR3: TGTGCCAGCAGTTTTTGGGACAGGGGGGAGACCCAGTACTTC.

This chain links TRBV6-1 with TRBJ1-1, with TRBD1 matching over 8 bases. CDR3 length: 16 residues. Germline trimming cut 3 bases from V and 1 base from J; bases unmatched to any gene: 7. Germline-derived CDR1 and CDR2 are MNHNS and SASEGT. CDR3 amino acids: CASSDLAGGSNTEAFF. CDR3 coding DNA: TGTGCCAGCAGTGATTTGGCAGGGGGCTCGAACACTGAAGCTTTCTTT.

The chain combines TRBV7-9 with TRBJ1-5; 7 positions match TRBD1. V was clipped by 4 bases and J by 2 bases; unmatched bases: 8. CDR1 and CDR2 from the germline V gene are SEHNR and FQNEAQ (reference sequence). The CDR3 covers 16 residues. CDR3: CASSWHDRDGNQPQHF. CDR3 sequence (DNA): TGTGCCAGCAGCTGGCACGACAGGGACGGCAATCAGCCCCAGCATTTT.

The chain employs TRBV2 and TRBJ2-7; D may be TRBD2 (6 bases). Germline V gene lookup returns CDR1 SNHLY and CDR2 FYNNEI. The CDR3 spans 12 residues. Deletions cut 8 bases from V and 3 bases from J, with 11 bases between. The CDR3 DNA follows: TGTGCCAGCCGCGGGACGGTCTACGAGCAGTACTTC. Translated: CASRGTVYEQYF.

This clone was seen only once. The J gene is TRBJ2-3, the V gene TRBV4-1; maybe TRBD2 (5 bases). Trimming stripped 0 bases from V and 4 bases from J, with 11 bases between. CDR1 MGHRA and CDR2 YSYEKL come from the germline V gene. This CDR3 is built from 15 residues. The CDR3 loop is CASSQDSDGADTQYF. The DNA of the CDR3 is TGCGCCAGCAGCCAAGATAGCGATGGAGCAGATACGCAGTATTTT.

J is TRBJ2-2 and V is TRBV30, with 9 bases aligning to TRBD2. J gave up 5 bases and V 1 base, and 8 bases lay outside the gene matches. Germline CDR1 and CDR2: GTSNPN and SVGIG (reference sequence). The CDR3 spans 16 residues. CDR3 amino acids: CAWSGSGGRRTGELFF. The CDR3 coding sequence is TGTGCCTGGAGTGGTAGCGGGGGACGTCGGACCGGGGAGCTGTTTTTT.

As DNA, the CDR3 is TGTGCCAGCAGCTCACCCCGGGACAGGGGATCAGATACGCAGTATTTT. Translated, it gives CASSSPRDRGSDTQYF. V and J are TRBV7-9 and TRBJ2-3; 10 positions agree with TRBD1. Germline values: CDR1 SEHNR, CDR2 FQNEAQ (reference sequence). The V gene end was trimmed by 4 bases and the J gene end by 4 bases; junction bases not matched to a gene: 8. The CDR3 contains 16 residues.